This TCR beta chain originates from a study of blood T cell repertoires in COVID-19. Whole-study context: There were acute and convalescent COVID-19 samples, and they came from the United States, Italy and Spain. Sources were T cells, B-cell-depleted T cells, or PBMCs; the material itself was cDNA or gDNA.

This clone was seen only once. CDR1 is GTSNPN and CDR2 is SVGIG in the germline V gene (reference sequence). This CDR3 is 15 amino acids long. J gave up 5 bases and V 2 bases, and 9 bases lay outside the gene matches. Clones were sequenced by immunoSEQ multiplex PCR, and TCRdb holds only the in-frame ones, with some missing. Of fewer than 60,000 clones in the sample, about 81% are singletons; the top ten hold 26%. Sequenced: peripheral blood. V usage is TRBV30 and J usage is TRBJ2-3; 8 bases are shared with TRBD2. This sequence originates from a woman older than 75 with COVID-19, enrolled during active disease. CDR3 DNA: TGTGCCTGGAGTTTGGGAGCGGGAGTTATAGATACGCAGTATTTT. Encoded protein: CAWSLGAGVIDTQYF.